These 17 T cell receptor beta chains share one sample of origin, sequenced in a study of blood T cell repertoires in COVID-19. Repertoires were generated with immunoSEQ multiplex PCR, while TCRdb's copy carries only in-frame clones and drops some. This table holds almost 200,000 clones, around 92% found once. The sample comprised PBMCs or T cells enriched from blood (not recorded which). These receptors came from a woman between 18 and 29 years old who had recovered from COVID-19.

This clone was seen once. This sequence joins TRBV30 and TRBJ1-4; D is unresolved. This CDR3 spans 10 amino acids. Germline V CDR1 and CDR2: GTSNPN, SVGIG (reference sequence). Trimming took off 3 bases at V and 8 bases at J, with 4 bases between the two ends. Written as DNA, the CDR3 is TGTGCCTGGAGGGCCGAAAAACTGTTTTTT. The encoded protein is CAWRAEKLFF.

J is TRBJ1-1 and V is TRBV4-1, with a weak D call TRBD1 (6 bases). This CDR3 region has 18 residues. Germline CDR1 is MGHRA and CDR2 is YSYEKL. The V end lost 1 base, the J end lost 4 bases, and 22 bases lay between the germline ends. The CDR3 DNA reads as TGCGCCAGCAGCCAAGGAGCACTGGACAGTATCAGAGGCACTGAAGCTTTCTTT. It is translated as CASSQGALDSIRGTEAFF.

This rearrangement joins TRBV18 to TRBJ1-2, with 8 bases lining up with TRBD1. This CDR3 has 15 amino acids. The germline V gene has CDR1 KGHSH and CDR2 LQKENI. The junction had 4 bases not matched to a gene; V was cut back by 2 bases and J by 2 bases. The CDR3 here is CASSPTGGRNYGYTF. The CDR3 DNA follows: TGTGCCAGCTCACCAACAGGGGGACGCAACTATGGCTACACCTTC.

Concerning this clone: At one end, the junction sequence differs from germline, possibly due to a read error. This chain uses TRBV2 with TRBJ1-2; D is possibly TRBD1 (6 bases). Germline V gene sequence: CDR1 SNHLY, CDR2 FYNNEI. This CDR3 has 10 amino acids. This CDR3 is CASSRGAGSF. Written as DNA, the CDR3 is TGTGCCAGCAGTCGGGGGGCTGGGTCCTTC.

This chain links TRBV12-5 with TRBJ1-6; tentative D call: TRBD1 (5 bases). CDR1 LGHNT and CDR2 FRNRAP come from the germline V gene. This CDR3 is 14 amino acids long. With 6 bases removed from V and 4 bases from J, the gap between germline ends came to 10 bases. The CDR3 reads CASGDGGYNSPLHF. CDR3 in DNA: TGTGCTAGTGGGGACGGGGGATATAATTCACCCCTCCACTTT.

The J gene is TRBJ2-1, the V gene TRBV30; the D gene is possibly TRBD1 (6 bases). Trimming left V 3 bases short and J 9 bases short, with 15 bases between. The CDR3 has 13 residues. The V gene's germline CDR1 is GTSNPN and CDR2 SVGIG (reference sequence). The CDR3 DNA is TGTGCCTGGAGATTATCAGGGGACGGTGAGCAGTTCTTC. Its protein is CAWRLSGDGEQFF.

This sequence joins TRBV7-3 and TRBJ2-2, with TRBD2 matching 8 bases. Trimming removed 5 bases from V and 7 bases from J; junction bases left unmatched: 3. CDR1 is SGHTA and CDR2 is FQGTGA in the germline V gene. The CDR3 contains 13 residues. The CDR3 reads CASSPGGNGELFF. The CDR3 DNA reads as TGTGCCAGCAGCCCGGGAGGGAACGGGGAGCTGTTTTTT.

The V gene is TRBV10-3, the J gene TRBJ2-1, with D possibly TRBD1 on 5 matching bases. V was shortened by 4 bases and J by 3 bases, with 7 bases between the two germline ends. This CDR3 spans 13 amino acids. Germline V gives CDR1 ENHRY, CDR2 SYGVKD. The chain's CDR3 is CAISVTDYNEQFF. CDR3 DNA sequence: TGTGCCATCAGTGTGACAGACTACAATGAGCAGTTCTTC.

The rearrangement joins TRBV24-1 to TRBJ2-5; TRBD1 aligns across 10 bases. Germline V gene data show CDR1 as KGHDR and CDR2 as SFDVKD. The CDR3 length is 16 residues. V trimming: 4 bases; J trimming: 5 bases; junction bases outside the gene matches: 9. CDR3 residues: CATSDRGTGEYETQYF. The CDR3 bases are TGTGCCACCAGTGACAGAGGGACAGGGGAATACGAGACCCAGTACTTC.

This clone was observed once. The genes are TRBV16 and TRBJ2-1; weak D call: TRBD1 (6 bases). From germline, CDR1 is KGHSY and CDR2 FQNENV. V gave up 6 bases and J gave up 5 bases, with 17 bases separating them. The CDR3 covers 15 residues. The DNA of the CDR3 is TGTGCCAGCAGTCCCCGTTGGGGGCGTAACAATGAGCAGTTCTTC. The encoded protein is CASSPRWGRNNEQFF.

A single count supports this clone. J is TRBJ1-6 and V is TRBV19; D not certain. V lost 3 bases to trimming and J lost 0 bases, with 12 bases between them. CDR3 length equals 17 residues. The germline gives CDR1 LNHDA, CDR2 SQIVND (reference sequence). CDR3 amino acids: CASSMRAIGSYNSPLHF. CDR3 in DNA: TGTGCCAGTAGTATGCGGGCGATCGGCTCCTATAATTCACCCCTCCACTTT.

The J gene is TRBJ1-5, the V gene TRBV2; possible D gene TRBD1, 6 bases. CDR1 and CDR2 from the germline V gene are SNHLY and FYNNEI. The CDR3 extends over 12 amino acids. V lost 3 bases and J 9 bases, leaving 9 bases between the germline ends. The CDR3 coding sequence is TGTGCCAGCAGTGACTGGGGGCGGCCCCAGCATTTT. Translated: CASSDWGRPQHF.

The V gene is TRBV27, the J gene TRBJ2-5, with D possibly TRBD2 on 5 matching bases. V dropped 4 bases and J dropped 7 bases, with 16 bases sitting between them. Germline-derived CDR1 and CDR2 are MNHEY and SMNVEV (reference sequence). The CDR3 spans 14 residues. The CDR3 DNA reads TGTGCCAGCAGTTCCGGACGGGCCGGAGGGACCCAGTACTTC. Protein sequence: CASSSGRAGGTQYF.

The chain links TRBV7-9 to TRBJ1-4; 7 nucleotides match TRBD1. Trimming cost V 3 bases and J 3 bases; bases outside gene matches: 4. The CDR3 consists of 15 residues. CDR1 is SEHNR, CDR2 FQNEAQ, per germline (reference sequence). The CDR3: CASSFEGQPNEKLFF. CDR3 DNA: TGTGCCAGCAGCTTTGAGGGACAGCCTAATGAAAAACTGTTTTTT.

The rearrangement uses TRBV7-8 and TRBJ1-2, with TRBD1 matching 8 bases. The CDR3 spans 15 residues. Germline CDR1 reads SGHVS; CDR2 reads FQNEAQ. V was pared by 5 bases and J by 8 bases, with 13 bases of the junction left unmatched. For the CDR3, the DNA is TGTGCCAGCAGCCTTCCGGGACAGGCCCTGCTCGGCTACACCTTC. This translates into CASSLPGQALLGYTF. Looking up the rest from reference TRBV7-8 and TRBJ1-2 gives the full variable domain: GAGVSQSPRYKVAKRGQDVALRCDPISGHVSLFWYQQALGQGPEFLTYFQNEAQLDKSGLPSDRFFAERPEGSVSTLKIQRTQQEDSAVYLCASSLPGQALLGYTFGSGTRLTVV.

The chain joins TRBV5-1 to TRBJ1-1, with TRBD1 identical over 9 bases. Germline values: CDR1 SGHRS, CDR2 YFSETQ. V was clipped by 4 bases and J by 7 bases; unmatched bases: 11. The CDR3 runs to 15 residues. CDR3 amino acids: CASSLHSTGGSEAFF. The CDR3, as DNA: TGCGCCAGCAGCCTACACTCTACAGGGGGCAGTGAAGCTTTCTTT.

The J gene is TRBJ1-4, the V gene TRBV2; 7 positions match TRBD1. The CDR3 is made up of 13 amino acids. The J segment lost 5 bases and the V segment lost 11 bases, leaving 8 bases of the junction unmatched. The germline V gene has CDR1 SNHLY and CDR2 FYNNEI. CDR3 region: CAVRGQPNEKLFF. The DNA of the CDR3 is TGTGCCGTCCGGGGACAGCCCAATGAAAAACTGTTTTTT.